This T cell receptor (beta chain) was recovered during a study of control samples from healthy donors and cancer patients. Generated by immunoSEQ multiplex PCR, the TCRdb table keeps only in-frame clones and is missing some. The sample comprises 70,000 or so clones, under 90% of which are singletons, and under 20% rests with the top ten. The CDR3 is 16 amino acids. V was clipped by 4 bases and J by 4 bases; unmatched bases: 9. CDR1 and CDR2 from the germline V gene are SEHNR and FQNEAQ (reference sequence). In its sample, this clone was seen a few times. The sequenced sample was PBMCs. The clonotype was recovered from a man in his sixties with lung cancer. The chain joins TRBV7-9 to TRBJ2-1; the match to TRBD1 covers 8 bases. As DNA, the CDR3 is TGTGCCAGCAGCTGGCCCCGACAGGGGTTATACAATGAGCAGTTCTTC. Translating gives CASSWPRQGLYNEQFF.